The following is a T cell receptor (beta chain) sequence with its context. What it binds is not known. The sample is drawn from a study of T cell repertoires in cytomegalovirus infection. Study-wide results and limits: Cumulative public TCR beta family frequency identified CMV carriers with the relevant HLA.

MiXCR, run by TCRdb on the reads, gives a single entry per CDR3 protein. The sample consists of a few hundred thousand distinct CDR3 sequences, approximately 46% of them appearing once. The clonotype was recovered from a human donor in good health (CMV status not recorded). Some clones in this sample may be carry-over from other donors' samples. The sample consisted of cultured PBMCs, taken from culture after CMV antigen stimulation.

CDR3 sequence: CASSSRLAGASYEQYF. DNA for the CDR3: TGTGCCAGCAGCTCTCGACTAGCGGGGGCCTCCTACGAGCAGTACTTC. The chain recombines TRBV7-2 with TRBJ2-7; the match to TRBD2 covers 12 bases. The germline gives CDR1 SGHTA, CDR2 FQGNSA. V lost 4 bases, J lost 0 bases, and 4 bases stayed unmatched. This CDR3 region has 16 residues.